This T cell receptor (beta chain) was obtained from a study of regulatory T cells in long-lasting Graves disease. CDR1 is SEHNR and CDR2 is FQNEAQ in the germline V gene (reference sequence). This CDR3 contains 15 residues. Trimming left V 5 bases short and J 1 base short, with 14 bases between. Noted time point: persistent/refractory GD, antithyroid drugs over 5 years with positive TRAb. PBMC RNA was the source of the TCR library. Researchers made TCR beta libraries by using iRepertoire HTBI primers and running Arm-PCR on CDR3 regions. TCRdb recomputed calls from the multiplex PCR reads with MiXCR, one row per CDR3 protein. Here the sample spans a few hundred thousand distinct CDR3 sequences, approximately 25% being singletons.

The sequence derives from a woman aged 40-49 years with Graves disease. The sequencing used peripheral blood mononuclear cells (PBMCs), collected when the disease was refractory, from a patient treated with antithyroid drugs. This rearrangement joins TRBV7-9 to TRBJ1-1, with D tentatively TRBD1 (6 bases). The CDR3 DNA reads TGTGCCAGCAGCCCCCTAGAGGACAGGAACACTGAAGCTTTCTTT. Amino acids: CASSPLEDRNTEAFF.